This is a list of T cell receptor beta chains from one sample in a study of blood T cell repertoires in COVID-19. The method was immunoSEQ multiplex PCR; TCRdb's version includes in-frame clones alone and lacks a portion of them. The sample has roughly 160,000 clones, around 79% seen once. The specimen was peripheral blood. The source is a woman between 55 and 75 years old with COVID-19, enrolled during active disease. CDR3s include the opening cysteine and the closing phenylalanine or tryptophan. Fields, in order: V gene, J gene, clone size, D gene, CDR3 protein, CDR3 DNA. D genes are given only for firm matches. Clone size is given for some rows only: seen once, a few or many times, or a class if the clone is expanded.

>TRBV7-5|TRBJ2-2|-|-
CARRGQGAHETGELFF
TGTGCCAGAAGGGGCCAGGGGGCGCATGAGACCGGGGAGCTGTTTTTT
>TRBV7-2|TRBJ2-5|-|TRBD1
CASSRDRVETQYF
TGTGCCAGCAGCAGAGACAGGGTAGAGACCCAGTACTTC
>TRBV10-3|TRBJ1-6|-|TRBD1
CAISPDRVGSYNSPLHF
TGTGCCATCAGCCCCGACAGGGTCGGGTCCTATAATTCACCCCTCCACTTT
>TRBV19|TRBJ1-2|-|-
CASSIPTGGVGYTF
TGTGCCAGTAGTATACCCACAGGTGGCGTTGGCTACACCTTC
>TRBV6-2/TRBV6-3|TRBJ2-5|-|-
CASSYSTAILGETQYF
TGTGCCAGCAGTTACTCGACAGCGATTTTGGGAGAGACCCAGTACTTC
>TRBV24-1|TRBJ2-1|-|TRBD2
CATSDPLAEQFF
TGTGCCACCAGTGATCCACTAGCGGAGCAGTTCTTC
>TRBV7-2|TRBJ2-7|-|TRBD2
CASSFSGTSYEQYF
TGTGCCAGCAGCTTCTCCGGGACTAGCTACGAGCAGTACTTC
>TRBV21-1|TRBJ2-7|-|-
CASSNSSAIYEQYF
TGTGCCAGCAGCAACTCTAGCGCCATCTACGAGCAGTACTTC
>TRBV2|TRBJ2-5|-|TRBD2
CAIKKRERGGEETQYF
TGTGCCATCAAGAAGAGGGAGCGGGGGGGCGAGGAGACCCAGTACTTC
>TRBV5-5|TRBJ2-2|-|-
CASSLSYRESFTGELFF
TGTGCCAGCAGCTTATCTTACAGGGAGTCGTTCACCGGGGAGCTGTTTTTT
>TRBV5-1|TRBJ2-6|-|TRBD1
CASSVTGAGANVLTF
TGCGCCAGCAGCGTGACAGGGGCCGGGGCCAACGTCCTGACTTTC
>TRBV25-1|TRBJ1-2|-|TRBD1
CASRSRGPGYGYTF
TGTGCCAGCAGATCCAGGGGGCCGGGCTATGGCTACACCTTC
>TRBV11-3|TRBJ2-5|-|-
CASSLAAGYQETQYF
TGTGCCAGCAGCTTAGCGGCAGGCTACCAAGAGACCCAGTACTTC
>TRBV2|TRBJ2-4|-|TRBD1
CASSPTGGWVPIQYF
TGTGCCAGCAGCCCGACAGGGGGCTGGGTTCCCATTCAGTACTTC
>TRBV5-1|TRBJ2-7|-|TRBD1
CASSLQPGQGLNEQYF
TGCGCCAGCAGCTTGCAACCGGGACAGGGTCTCAACGAGCAGTACTTC
>TRBV3-1/TRBV3-2|TRBJ1-5|few|-
CASSQGHRGQPQHF
TGTGCCAGCAGCCAGGGGCATAGAGGTCAGCCCCAGCATTTT
>TRBV6-2/TRBV6-3|TRBJ2-2|-|-
CASSYVRDTGELFF
TGTGCCAGCAGTTACGTCCGGGACACCGGGGAGCTGTTTTTT
>TRBV9|TRBJ1-6|-|-
CASSADEASPLHF
TGTGCCAGCAGCGCCGATGAAGCCTCACCCCTCCACTTT
>TRBV11-2|TRBJ2-5|-|TRBD2
CASSPGTSGTQYF
TGTGCCAGCAGCCCCGGGACTAGCGGGACCCAGTACTTC
>TRBV28|TRBJ1-4|-|-
CASMHGGEKLFF
TGTGCCAGCATGCACGGTGGTGAAAAACTGTTTTTT
>TRBV4-2|TRBJ1-2|-|-
CASSQGRGWDYGYTF
TGTGCCAGCAGCCAAGGCCGGGGGTGGGACTATGGCTACACCTTC
>TRBV6-5|TRBJ1-5|-|-
CASSRVNSNQPQHF
TGTGCCAGCAGCAGGGTAAATAGCAATCAGCCCCAGCATTTT
>TRBV5-1|TRBJ2-5|-|-
CASSLSGEGETQYF
TGCGCCAGCAGCTTGTCAGGGGAGGGGGAGACCCAGTACTTC
>TRBV28|TRBJ1-1|-|TRBD1
CASSLRLAGGPNTEAFF
TGTGCCAGCAGTTTACGATTGGCAGGGGGACCGAACACTGAAGCTTTCTTT
>TRBV19|TRBJ1-2|-|TRBD1
CASSIFNRGQDGYTF
TGTGCCAGTAGTATATTCAACAGGGGGCAGGATGGCTACACCTTC
>TRBV5-1|TRBJ1-6|-|TRBD1
CASSWGQGNSPLHF
TGCGCCAGCAGCTGGGGACAGGGAAATTCACCCCTCCACTTT
>TRBV19|TRBJ1-5|-|TRBD1
CASSAGTGNQPQHF
TGTGCCAGTAGTGCCGGGACAGGTAATCAGCCCCAGCATTTT
>TRBV28|TRBJ2-5|-|-
CASSLGGGGRETQYF
TGTGCCAGCAGTTTGGGAGGGGGAGGTCGAGAGACCCAGTACTTC
>TRBV9|TRBJ1-1|-|-
CASSVGHDANTEAFF
TGTGCCAGCAGCGTAGGACACGACGCGAACACTGAAGCTTTCTTT
>TRBV10-2|TRBJ2-7|-|-
CASRADSFREQYF
TGCGCCAGCAGGGCGGACTCGTTTCGCGAGCAGTACTTC
>TRBV3-1/TRBV3-2|TRBJ2-2|-|-
CASSQGRDAGELFF
TGTGCCAGCAGCCAAGGCAGGGATGCCGGGGAGCTGTTTTTT
>TRBV19|TRBJ1-4|-|-
CASSSGGLTNEKLFF
TGTGCCAGTTCCTCGGGGGGCTTAACTAATGAAAAACTGTTTTTT
>TRBV28|TRBJ1-2|-|-
CASITWSNSGGYTF
TGTGCCAGCATCACCTGGTCTAACTCCGGGGGCTACACCTTC
>TRBV2|TRBJ2-5|-|TRBD2
CASSERLAGETQYF
TGTGCCAGCAGTGAACGTCTAGCGGGAGAGACCCAGTACTTC
>TRBV20-1|TRBJ1-5|-|-
CSAGDRRSYQPQHF
TGCAGTGCTGGTGACAGGCGCTCTTATCAGCCCCAGCATTTT
>TRBV5-3|TRBJ2-4|-|-
CARSLAVSGVTKNIQYF
TGTGCCAGAAGCTTGGCAGTGTCAGGGGTAACCAAAAACATTCAGTACTTC
>TRBV28|TRBJ1-2|-|-
CASSLGGPVGQSYTF
TGTGCCAGCAGTTTAGGTGGCCCGGTGGGCCAGTCCTACACCTTC
>TRBV4-2|TRBJ2-7|-|-
CASSQELADYEQYF
TGTGCCAGCAGCCAAGAACTAGCAGACTACGAGCAGTACTTC
>TRBV28|TRBJ1-5|-|-
CAADTFSNQPQHF
TGTGCCGCGGACACTTTTAGCAATCAGCCCCAGCATTTT
>TRBV18|TRBJ2-5|-|TRBD2
CASSPGLAVMYQETQYF
TGTGCCAGCTCACCGGGACTAGCGGTTATGTACCAAGAGACCCAGTACTTC
>TRBV7-2|TRBJ1-6|-|TRBD1
CASSHRQGSGPLHF
TGTGCCAGCAGCCACCGACAGGGATCGGGACCCCTCCACTTT
>TRBV5-1|TRBJ1-5|-|-
CASSPGHSNQPQHF
TGCGCCAGCAGCCCAGGGCATAGCAATCAGCCCCAGCATTTT
>TRBV5-1|TRBJ1-1|once|-
CASSFRDNRNTEAFF
TGCGCCAGCAGCTTCCGGGACAATCGGAACACTGAAGCTTTCTTT
>TRBV28|TRBJ1-6|few|TRBD1
CASTEGQGVGNSPLHF
TGTGCCAGCACCGAAGGACAGGGGGTCGGTAATTCACCCCTCCACTTT
>TRBV5-1|TRBJ1-2|many|TRBD1
CASSLGDRGRVGYTF
TGCGCCAGCAGCTTGGGGGACAGGGGGCGCGTTGGCTACACCTTC
>TRBV6-5|TRBJ2-7|-|-
CASKSDEQYF
TGTGCCAGCAAATCCGACGAGCAGTACTTC
>TRBV20-1|TRBJ2-7|-|-
CSAPVAYEQYF
TGCAGTGCCCCGGTCGCGTACGAGCAGTACTTC
>TRBV7-2|TRBJ2-4|-|TRBD1
CASSPRLGTENIQYF
TGTGCCAGCAGCCCCCGTCTGGGGACAGAAAACATTCAGTACTTC
>TRBV11-2|TRBJ2-1|few|-
CASSLVTGSAYNEQFF
TGTGCCAGCAGCTTAGTGACAGGCTCGGCCTACAATGAGCAGTTCTTC
>TRBV30|TRBJ1-3|-|-
CAFAYGIGNTIYF
TGTGCCTTTGCTTACGGGATTGGAAACACCATATATTTT
>TRBV7-3|TRBJ2-2|-|TRBD2
CASSPGLAGELFF
TGTGCCAGCAGCCCGGGACTAGCGGGGGAGCTGTTTTTT
>TRBV9|TRBJ2-4|-|TRBD1
CASSPGTVQNIQYF
TGTGCCAGCAGCCCCGGGACAGTTCAAAACATTCAGTACTTC
>TRBV28|TRBJ2-2|-|TRBD1
CASRSPHRDRGHTGELFF
TGTGCCAGCAGATCCCCGCACCGGGACAGAGGACACACCGGGGAGCTGTTTTTT